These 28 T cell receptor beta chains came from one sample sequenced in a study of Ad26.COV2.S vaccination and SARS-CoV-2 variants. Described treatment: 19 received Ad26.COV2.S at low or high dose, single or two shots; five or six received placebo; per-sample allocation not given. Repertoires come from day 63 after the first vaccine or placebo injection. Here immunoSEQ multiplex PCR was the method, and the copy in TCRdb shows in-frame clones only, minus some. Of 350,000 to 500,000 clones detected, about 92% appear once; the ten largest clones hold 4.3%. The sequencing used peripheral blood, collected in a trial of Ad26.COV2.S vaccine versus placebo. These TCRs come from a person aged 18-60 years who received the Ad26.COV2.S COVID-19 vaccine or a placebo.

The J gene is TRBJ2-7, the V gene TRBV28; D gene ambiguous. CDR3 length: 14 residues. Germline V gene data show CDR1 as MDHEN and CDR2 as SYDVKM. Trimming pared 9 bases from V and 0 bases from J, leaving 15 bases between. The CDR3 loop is CASTSPPGSYEQYF. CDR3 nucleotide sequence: TGTGCCAGTACTTCCCCGCCGGGCTCCTACGAGCAGTACTTC.

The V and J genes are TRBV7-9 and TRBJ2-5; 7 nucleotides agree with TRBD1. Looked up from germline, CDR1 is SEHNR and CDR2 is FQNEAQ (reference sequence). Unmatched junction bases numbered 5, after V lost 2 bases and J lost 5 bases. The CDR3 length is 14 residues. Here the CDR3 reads CASSLTGVGETQYF. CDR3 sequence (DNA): TGTGCCAGCAGCTTAACAGGGGTGGGGGAGACCCAGTACTTC.

The CDR3 nucleotides read TGTGCCAGCAGCGATATTGTCTATGGCTACACCTTC. This codes for CASSDIVYGYTF. The chain recombines TRBV9 with TRBJ1-2; D gene ambiguous. The V gene's germline CDR1 is SGDLS and CDR2 YYNGEE. This CDR3 is built from 12 residues. Trimming removed 3 bases at V and 4 bases at J, with 7 bases between.

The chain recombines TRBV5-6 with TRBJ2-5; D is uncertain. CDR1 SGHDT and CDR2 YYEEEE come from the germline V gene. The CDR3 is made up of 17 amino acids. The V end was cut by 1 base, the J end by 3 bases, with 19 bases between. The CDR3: CASSLRRLRPLKETQYF. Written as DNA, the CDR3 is TGTGCCAGCAGCTTGAGGCGTTTGCGACCGCTTAAAGAGACCCAGTACTTC.

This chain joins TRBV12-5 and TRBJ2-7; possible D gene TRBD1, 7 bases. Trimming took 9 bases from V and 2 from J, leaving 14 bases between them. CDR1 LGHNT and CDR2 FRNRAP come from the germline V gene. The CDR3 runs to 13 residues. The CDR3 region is CARAGGKTYEQYF. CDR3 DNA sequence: TGTGCTAGGGCAGGGGGGAAAACCTACGAGCAGTACTTC.

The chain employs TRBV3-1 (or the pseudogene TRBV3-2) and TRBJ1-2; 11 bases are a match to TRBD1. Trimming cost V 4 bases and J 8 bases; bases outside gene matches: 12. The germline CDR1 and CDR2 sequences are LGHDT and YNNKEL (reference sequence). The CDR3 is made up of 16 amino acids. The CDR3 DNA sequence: TGTGCCAGCAGCCGTTCCGGAGGACAGGGGGCGTTCGGCTACACCTTC. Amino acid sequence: CASSRSGGQGAFGYTF.

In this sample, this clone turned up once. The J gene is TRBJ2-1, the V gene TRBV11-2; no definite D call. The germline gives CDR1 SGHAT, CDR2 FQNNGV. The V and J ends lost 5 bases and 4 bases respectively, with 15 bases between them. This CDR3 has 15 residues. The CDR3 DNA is TGTGCCAGCAGCCCATACCTCAGCAGTTACAATGAGCAGTTCTTC. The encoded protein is CASSPYLSSYNEQFF.

CDR3 DNA: TGTGCCAGCAGTTTCGAACAGGGTGAGCAGTTCTTC. Translating it yields CASSFEQGEQFF. The J gene is TRBJ2-1, the V gene TRBV28; TRBD1 is a possible D gene (6 bases). The CDR3 has 12 amino acids. Deletions cut 3 bases from V and 9 bases from J, with 9 bases between. Germline CDR1 and CDR2: MDHEN and SYDVKM.

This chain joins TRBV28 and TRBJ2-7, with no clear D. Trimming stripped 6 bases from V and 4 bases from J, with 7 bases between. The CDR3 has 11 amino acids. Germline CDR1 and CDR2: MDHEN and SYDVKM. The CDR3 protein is CASSQLYEQYF. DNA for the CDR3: TGTGCCAGCAGCCAGCTTTACGAGCAGTACTTC.

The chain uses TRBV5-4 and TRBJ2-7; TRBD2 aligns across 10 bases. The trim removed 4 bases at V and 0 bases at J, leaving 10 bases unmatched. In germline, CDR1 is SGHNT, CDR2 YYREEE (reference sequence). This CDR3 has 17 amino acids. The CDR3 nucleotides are TGTGCCAGCAGCCCAGGAGGGCTAGCGGGGGTCTCCTACGAGCAGTACTTC. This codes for CASSPGGLAGVSYEQYF.

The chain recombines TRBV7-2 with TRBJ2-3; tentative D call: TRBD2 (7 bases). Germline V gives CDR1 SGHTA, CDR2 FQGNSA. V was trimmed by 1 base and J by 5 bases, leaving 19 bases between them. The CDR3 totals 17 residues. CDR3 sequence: CASSLEGAGETGDTQYF. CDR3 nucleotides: TGTGCCAGCAGCTTAGAGGGCGCGGGAGAGACAGGAGATACGCAGTATTTT.

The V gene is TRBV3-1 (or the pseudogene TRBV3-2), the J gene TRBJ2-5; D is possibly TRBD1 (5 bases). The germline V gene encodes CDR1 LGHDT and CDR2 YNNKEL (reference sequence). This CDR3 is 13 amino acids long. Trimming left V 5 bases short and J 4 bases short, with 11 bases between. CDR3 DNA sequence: TGTGCCAGCAGCTTCGACAGTGGAGAGACCCAGTACTTC. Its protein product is CASSFDSGETQYF.

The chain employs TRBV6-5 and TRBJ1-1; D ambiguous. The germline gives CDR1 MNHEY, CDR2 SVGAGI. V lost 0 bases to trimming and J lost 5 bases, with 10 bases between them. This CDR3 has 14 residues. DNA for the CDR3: TGTGCCAGCAGTTACTCAGGGCATAATACTGAAGCTTTCTTT. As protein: CASSYSGHNTEAFF.

Here the CDR3 reads CASSQPTGRNSPLHF. The CDR3 nucleotides are TGTGCCAGCAGCCAACCTACAGGGCGCAATTCACCCCTCCACTTT. The chain uses TRBV7-9 and TRBJ1-6, with D tentatively TRBD1 (6 bases). This CDR3 region has 15 residues. Trimming removed 5 bases at V and 7 bases at J, with 15 bases between. Germline CDR1 is SEHNR and CDR2 is FQNEAQ (reference sequence).

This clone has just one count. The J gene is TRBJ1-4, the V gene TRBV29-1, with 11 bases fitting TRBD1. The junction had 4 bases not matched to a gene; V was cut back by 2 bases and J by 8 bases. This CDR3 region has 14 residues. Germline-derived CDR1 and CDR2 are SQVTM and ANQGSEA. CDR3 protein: CSVELGQGGEKLFF. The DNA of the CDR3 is TGCAGCGTTGAACTGGGACAGGGGGGGGAAAAACTGTTTTTT.

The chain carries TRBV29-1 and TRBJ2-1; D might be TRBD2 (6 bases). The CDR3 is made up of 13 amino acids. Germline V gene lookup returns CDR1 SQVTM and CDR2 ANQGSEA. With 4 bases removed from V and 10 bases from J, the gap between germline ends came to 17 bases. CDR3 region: CSVVAGTSNEQFF. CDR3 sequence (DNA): TGCAGCGTTGTCGCGGGGACGTCTAACGAGCAGTTCTTC.

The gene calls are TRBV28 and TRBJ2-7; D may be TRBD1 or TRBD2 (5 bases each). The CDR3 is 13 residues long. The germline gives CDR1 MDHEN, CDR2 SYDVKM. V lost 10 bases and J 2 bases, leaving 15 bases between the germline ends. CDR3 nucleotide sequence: TGTGCCACCGGGACGGGACCTACCTACGAGCAGTACTTC. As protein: CATGTGPTYEQYF.

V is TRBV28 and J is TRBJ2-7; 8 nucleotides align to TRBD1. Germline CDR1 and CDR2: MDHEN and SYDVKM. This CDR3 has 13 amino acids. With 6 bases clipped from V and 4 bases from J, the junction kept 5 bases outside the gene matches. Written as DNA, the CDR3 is TGTGCCAGCAGGATTACAGGGGGATACGAGCAGTACTTC. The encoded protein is CASRITGGYEQYF.

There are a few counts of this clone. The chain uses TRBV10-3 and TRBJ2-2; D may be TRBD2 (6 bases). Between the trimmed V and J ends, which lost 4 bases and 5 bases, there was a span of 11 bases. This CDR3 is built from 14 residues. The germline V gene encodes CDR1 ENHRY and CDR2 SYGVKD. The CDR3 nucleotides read TGTGCCATCAGTGTACTAGCCGAGACCGGGGAGCTGTTTTTT. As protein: CAISVLAETGELFF.

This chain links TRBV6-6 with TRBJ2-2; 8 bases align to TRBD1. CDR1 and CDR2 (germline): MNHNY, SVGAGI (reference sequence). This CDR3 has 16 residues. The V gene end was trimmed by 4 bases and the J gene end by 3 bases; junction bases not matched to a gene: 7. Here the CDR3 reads CASSSPGQADTGELFF. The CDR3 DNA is TGTGCCAGCAGTTCTCCGGGACAGGCGGACACCGGGGAGCTGTTTTTT.

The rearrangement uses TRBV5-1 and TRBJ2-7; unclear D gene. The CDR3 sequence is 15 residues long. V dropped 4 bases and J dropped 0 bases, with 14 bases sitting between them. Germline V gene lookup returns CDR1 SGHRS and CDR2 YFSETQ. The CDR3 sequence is CASSKTGESSYEQYF. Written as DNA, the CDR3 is TGCGCCAGCAGCAAAACTGGGGAAAGCTCCTACGAGCAGTACTTC.

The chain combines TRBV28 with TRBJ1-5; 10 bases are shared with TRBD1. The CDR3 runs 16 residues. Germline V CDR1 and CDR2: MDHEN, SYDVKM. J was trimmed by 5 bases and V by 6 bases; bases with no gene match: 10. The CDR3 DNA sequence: TGTGCCAGCAGGCCAGGGGACAGGGGCGGGGATCAGCCCCAGCATTTT. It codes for CASRPGDRGGDQPQHF.

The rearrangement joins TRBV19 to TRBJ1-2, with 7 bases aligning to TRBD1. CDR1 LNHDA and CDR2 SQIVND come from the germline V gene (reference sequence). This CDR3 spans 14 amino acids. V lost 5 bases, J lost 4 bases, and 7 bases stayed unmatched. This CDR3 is CASSYGRGIYGYTF. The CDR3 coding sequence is TGTGCCAGTAGTTATGGCAGGGGGATCTATGGCTACACCTTC.

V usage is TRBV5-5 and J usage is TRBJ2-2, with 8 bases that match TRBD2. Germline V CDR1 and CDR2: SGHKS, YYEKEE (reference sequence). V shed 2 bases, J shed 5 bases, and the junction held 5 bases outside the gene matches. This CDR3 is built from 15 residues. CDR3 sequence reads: CASSFLLAGTGELFF. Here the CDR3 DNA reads TGTGCCAGCAGCTTTTTATTAGCGGGAACCGGGGAGCTGTTTTTT.

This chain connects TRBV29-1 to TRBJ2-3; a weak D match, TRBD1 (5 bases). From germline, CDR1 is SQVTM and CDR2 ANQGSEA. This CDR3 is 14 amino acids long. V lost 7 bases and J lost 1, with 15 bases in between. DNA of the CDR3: TGCAGCGCCGCCGCAGGGCTGCGCACAGATACGCAGTATTTT. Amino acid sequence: CSAAAGLRTDTQYF.

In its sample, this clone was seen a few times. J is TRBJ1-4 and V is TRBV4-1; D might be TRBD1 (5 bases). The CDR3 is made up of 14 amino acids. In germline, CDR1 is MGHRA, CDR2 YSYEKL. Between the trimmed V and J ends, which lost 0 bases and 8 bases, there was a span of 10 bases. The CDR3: CASSQEGVSEKLFF. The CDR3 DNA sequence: TGCGCCAGCAGCCAAGAGGGGGTGAGCGAAAAACTGTTTTTT.

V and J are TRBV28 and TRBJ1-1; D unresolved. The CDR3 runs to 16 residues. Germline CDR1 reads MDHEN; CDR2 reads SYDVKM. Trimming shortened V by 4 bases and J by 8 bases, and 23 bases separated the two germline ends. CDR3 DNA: TGTGCCAGCAGTTCCCGAGACAATTCGGAGACCGGAGAAGCTTTCTTT. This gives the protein CASSSRDNSETGEAFF. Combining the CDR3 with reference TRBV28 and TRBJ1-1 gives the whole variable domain DVKVTQSSRYLVKRTGEKVFLECVQDMDHENMFWYRQDPGLGLRLIYFSYDVKMKEKGDIPEGYSVSREKKERFSLILESASTNQTSMYLCASSSRDNSETGEAFFGQGTRLTVV.

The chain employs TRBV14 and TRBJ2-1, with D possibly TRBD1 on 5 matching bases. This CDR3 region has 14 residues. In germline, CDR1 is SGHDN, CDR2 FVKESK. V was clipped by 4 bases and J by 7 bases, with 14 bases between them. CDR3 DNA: TGTGCCAGCAGCCTGTTCAGGGAATCGAATGAGCAGTTCTTC. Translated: CASSLFRESNEQFF. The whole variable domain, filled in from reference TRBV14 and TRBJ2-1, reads EAGVTQFPSHSVIEKGQTVTLRCDPISGHDNLYWYRRVMGKEIKFLLHFVKESKQDESGMPNNRFLAERTGGTYSTLKVQPAELEDSGVYFCASSLFRESNEQFFGPGTRLTVL.